This TCR beta chain appears in the sequencing data of a study of blood T cell repertoires in COVID-19. Between the trimmed V and J ends, which lost 4 bases and 5 bases, there was a span of 14 bases. The germline V gene encodes CDR1 LGHNA and CDR2 YSLEER. The CDR3 sequence is 14 residues long. Under the authors' procedure: The assay estimated nucleated cells by amplifying reference gene primers. TCRdb's copy holds only in-frame clones and misses some; the assay was immunoSEQ multiplex PCR. V, J and clone size are those of that table, while D and trimming were read from the DNA. In the table there are around 270,000 clones, 80% to 90% of which are singletons. The study drew participants aged about 18 to 95 years from 24 US areas.

The receptor was isolated from a woman in her thirties or forties who had been exposed to COVID-19. The V gene is TRBV4-3, the J gene TRBJ2-5, with a tentative D call TRBD1 (5 bases). The specimen was PBMCs or T cells enriched from blood (not recorded which). The CDR3: CASSPADNRETQYF. The CDR3 DNA follows: TGCGCCAGCAGCCCGGCGGACAATAGGGAGACCCAGTACTTC.